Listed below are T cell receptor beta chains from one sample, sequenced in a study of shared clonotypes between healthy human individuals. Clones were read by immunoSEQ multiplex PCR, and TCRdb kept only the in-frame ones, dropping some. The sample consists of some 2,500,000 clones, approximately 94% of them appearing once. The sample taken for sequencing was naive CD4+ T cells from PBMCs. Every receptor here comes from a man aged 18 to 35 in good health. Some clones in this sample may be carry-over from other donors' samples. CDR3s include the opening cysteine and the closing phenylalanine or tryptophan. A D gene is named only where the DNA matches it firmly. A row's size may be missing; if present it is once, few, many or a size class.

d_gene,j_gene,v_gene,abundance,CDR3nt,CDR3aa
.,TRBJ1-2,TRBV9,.,TGTGCCAGCAGCGTAGGTTGGGGGGCGGCTGGCTACACCTTC,CASSVGWGAAGYTF
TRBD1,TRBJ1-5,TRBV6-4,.,TGTGCCAGCAGATTGGACAGGGGGCTCGGTCAGCCCCAGCATTTT,CASRLDRGLGQPQHF
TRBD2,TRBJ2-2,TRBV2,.,TGTGCCAGCAGTGAACCGGGCGGGAGAGGGGAGCTGTTTTTT,CASSEPGGRGELFF
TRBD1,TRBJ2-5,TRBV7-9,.,TGTGCCAGCACCAAAAGAGGTCGGGACAGGGGTATAGAGACCCAGTACTTC,CASTKRGRDRGIETQYF
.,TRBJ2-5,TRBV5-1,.,TGCGCCAGCTTACCCGACGGAAACCAAGAGACCCAGTACTTC,CASLPDGNQETQYF
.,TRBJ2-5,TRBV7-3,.,TGTGCCAGCAGCTTATCAGGACGGTCGGAGGAGACCCAGTACTTC,CASSLSGRSEETQYF
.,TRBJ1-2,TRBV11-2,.,TGTGCCAGCAGCCTGGGAGGGCTCTCAGCTAACTATGGCTACACCTTC,CASSLGGLSANYGYTF
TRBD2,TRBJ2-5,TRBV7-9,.,TGTGCCAGCAGCCCCGGACTAGCGGGAGGCTCCCAAGAGACCCAGTACTTC,CASSPGLAGGSQETQYF
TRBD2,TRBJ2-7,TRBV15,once,TGTGCCACCAGCAGATTCGGGATAGCGGGAGGGCCGAACGAGCAGTACTTC,CATSRFGIAGGPNEQYF
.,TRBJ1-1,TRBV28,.,TGTGCCAGCAGTCCCCCAGGGAATTGGAACACTGAAGCTTTCTTT,CASSPPGNWNTEAFF
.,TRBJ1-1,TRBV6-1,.,TGTGCCAGCCGCCGGAGCGAAGAAGCTTTCTTT,CASRRSEEAFF
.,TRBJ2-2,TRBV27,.,TGTGCCAGCAGCCAGACTTTACTCACGACCGGGGAGCTGTTTTTT,CASSQTLLTTGELFF
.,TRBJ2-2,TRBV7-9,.,TGTGCCAGCAGCTTAGAACACCCCGGGACCGGGGAGCTGTTTTTT,CASSLEHPGTGELFF
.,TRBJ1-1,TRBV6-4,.,TGTGCCAGCAGTGCCGGGACTGGGGTGATCACTGAAGCTTTCTTT,CASSAGTGVITEAFF
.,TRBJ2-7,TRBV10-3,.,TGTGCCATCAGTGACCCTATGGGACGTAAGTCCTACGAGCAGTACTTC,CAISDPMGRKSYEQYF
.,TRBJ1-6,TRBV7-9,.,TGTGCCAGCAGCTTACTGGATTTGACTAATTCACCCCTCCACTTT,CASSLLDLTNSPLHF
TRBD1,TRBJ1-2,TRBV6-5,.,TGTGCCAGCAGGACGGGACAGTTCTATGGCTACACCTTC,CASRTGQFYGYTF
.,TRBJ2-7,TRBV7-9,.,TGTGCCAGCAGCCAACCCCGGGACGGATCCTACGAGCAGTACTTC,CASSQPRDGSYEQYF
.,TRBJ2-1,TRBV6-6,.,TGTGCCAGCAGTTACAATCCCAATGAGCAGTTCTTC,CASSYNPNEQFF
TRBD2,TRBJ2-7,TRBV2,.,TGTGCCAGCAGTCCAACTAGCGGGACGCCGCCCTACGAGCAGTACTTC,CASSPTSGTPPYEQYF
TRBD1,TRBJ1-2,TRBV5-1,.,TGCGCCAGCAGCTTGTTCCCGGGACAGGGGTATGGCTACACCTTC,CASSLFPGQGYGYTF
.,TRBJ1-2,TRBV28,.,TGTGCCAGCAGCGCCGGTCAATTTTTTAACTATGGCTACACCTTC,CASSAGQFFNYGYTF
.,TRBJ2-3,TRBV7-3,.,TGTGCCAGCATTTCCCTCCGGGCTAGTAAAAGCACAGATACGCAGTATTTT,CASISLRASKSTDTQYF
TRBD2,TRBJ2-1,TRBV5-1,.,TGCGCCAGCAGCTGGGGACTAGCGGGAGGGCCCTACAATGAGCAGTTCTTC,CASSWGLAGGPYNEQFF
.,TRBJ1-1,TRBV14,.,TGTGCCAGCAGCCAAGATATCAGGGGCCCCAAGAACACTGAAGCTTTCTTT,CASSQDIRGPKNTEAFF
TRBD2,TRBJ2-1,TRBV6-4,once,TGTGCCAGCAGTGCGGGTAGCGGGAATGAGCAGTTCTTC,CASSAGSGNEQFF
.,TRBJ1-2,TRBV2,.,TGTGCCAGCAGCGGGAGCTACACCTTC,CASSGSYTF
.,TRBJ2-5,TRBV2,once,TGTGCCAGCAGTCGACTAAGCCAGTACTTC,CASSRLSQYF
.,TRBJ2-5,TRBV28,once,TGTGCCAGCACCTCGGCGGGATCCGGAGGGACCCAGTACTTC,CASTSAGSGGTQYF
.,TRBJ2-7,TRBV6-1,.,TGTGCCAGCAGTGAACGGAGATACGAGCAGTACTTC,CASSERRYEQYF
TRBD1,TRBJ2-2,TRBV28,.,TGTGCCAGCAGTCCCTCTCCCGGGACAGGCTCTAACACCGGGGAGCTGTTTTTT,CASSPSPGTGSNTGELFF
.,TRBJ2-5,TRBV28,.,TGTGCCAGCAGTTGGGGAAAGAGGGGACAACGGGAGACCCAGTACTTC,CASSWGKRGQRETQYF
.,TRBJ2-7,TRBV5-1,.,TGCGCCAGCAGCGGAGGGACACCTGGGGCCTACGAGCAGTACTTC,CASSGGTPGAYEQYF
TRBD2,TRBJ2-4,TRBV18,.,TGTGCCAGCTCCCCGGGACTAGCGGGAAACATTCAGTACTTC,CASSPGLAGNIQYF
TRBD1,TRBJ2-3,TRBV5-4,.,TGTGCCAGCAGCCGGGACAGGGGGAGCGCAGATACGCAGTATTTT,CASSRDRGSADTQYF
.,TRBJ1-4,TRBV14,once,TGTGCCAGCAGCCCCTGGAGAGGAGCTAATGAAAAACTGTTTTTT,CASSPWRGANEKLFF
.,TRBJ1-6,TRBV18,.,TGTGCCAGCTCACCCTCCGGGACCCAGATTAATTCACCCCTCCACTTT,CASSPSGTQINSPLHF
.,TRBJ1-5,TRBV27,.,TGTGCCAGCAGTTACAACTACAATCAGCCCCAGCATTTT,CASSYNYNQPQHF
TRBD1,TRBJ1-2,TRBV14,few,TGTGCCAGCAGCTTCGGGACAGGCGGCTACACCTTC,CASSFGTGGYTF
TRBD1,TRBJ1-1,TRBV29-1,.,TGCAGCGTTGTCCGGGACAGGGAAGGTGAAGCTTTCTTT,CSVVRDREGEAFF
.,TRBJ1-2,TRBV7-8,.,TGTGCCAGCAGCTTAGGTGGAGTCTATGGCTACACCTTC,CASSLGGVYGYTF
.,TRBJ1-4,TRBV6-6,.,TGTGCCAGCTCCCCGGGGCCTGCAACTAATGAAAAACTGTTTTTT,CASSPGPATNEKLFF
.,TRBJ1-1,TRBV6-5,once,TGTGCCACCCTATCAACGGGACGGAAGGCTTTCTTT,CATLSTGRKAFF
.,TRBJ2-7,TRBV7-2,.,TGTGCCAGCAGCACAGGGACGGTTGCCTACGAGCAGTACTTC,CASSTGTVAYEQYF
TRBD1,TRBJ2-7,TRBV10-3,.,TGTGCCATCAGGGGGACAGACTTAGAGCAGTACTTC,CAIRGTDLEQYF
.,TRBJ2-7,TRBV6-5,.,TGTGCCAGCAGTTACTCATGGCGCTCCTACGAGCAGTACTTC,CASSYSWRSYEQYF
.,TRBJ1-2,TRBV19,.,TGTGCCAGTAGTATAGGACGGTTCTATGGCTACACCTTC,CASSIGRFYGYTF
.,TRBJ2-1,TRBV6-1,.,TGTGCCAGCAGTGAAGGGGGAGAATACAATGAGCAGTTCTTC,CASSEGGEYNEQFF
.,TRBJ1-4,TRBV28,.,TGTGCCAGCAGTAGAACAGGGCCGGCTAATGAAAAACTGTTTTTT,CASSRTGPANEKLFF
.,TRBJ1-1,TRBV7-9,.,TGTGCCAGCAGCCTGACACTGAACACTGAAGCTTTCTTT,CASSLTLNTEAFF
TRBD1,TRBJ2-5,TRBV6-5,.,TGTGCCAGCAGTTACGACAGGGGGCGAGGAGAGACCCAGTACTTC,CASSYDRGRGETQYF
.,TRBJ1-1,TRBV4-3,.,TGCGCCAGCAGCCAAGATAATGGAGGCGGATTTCTCATGAACACTGAAGCTTTCTTT,CASSQDNGGGFLMNTEAFF
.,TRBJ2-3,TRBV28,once,TGTGCCAGCAGTTTATCCGCCCAACTTACGCAGTATTTT,CASSLSAQLTQYF
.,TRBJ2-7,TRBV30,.,TGTGCCTGGAGTGTACAGAACTACGAGCAGTACTTC,CAWSVQNYEQYF
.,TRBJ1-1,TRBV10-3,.,TGTGCCATCAGTGACCGGCGAAACACTGAAGCTTTCTTT,CAISDRRNTEAFF